Presented here are 25 T cell receptor beta chains from one specimen sequenced in a study of T cell responses to AZD1222 COVID-19 vaccine. Clones were sequenced by immunoSEQ multiplex PCR, and TCRdb holds only the in-frame ones, with some missing. Among around 150,000 clones, around 95% were seen once, and the ten largest hold roughly 1.2%. Source: peripheral blood, taken on day 0 of AZD1222 vaccination. The receptors derive from an adult in good health.

J is TRBJ2-1 and V is TRBV29-1; 7 bases are shared with TRBD2. V shed 6 bases, J shed 9 bases, and the junction held 8 bases outside the gene matches. The CDR3 loop spans 12 amino acids. Germline V gene sequence: CDR1 SQVTM, CDR2 ANQGSEA. The CDR3 DNA is TGCAGCGTCGGGAGGATGGAGGTTGAGCAGTTCTTC. Translation gives CSVGRMEVEQFF.

The chain links TRBV7-9 to TRBJ2-1, with 7 bases that match TRBD1. The CDR3 contains 16 residues. With V trimmed by 7 bases and J by 0 bases, 9 bases remained unmatched. Germline V gene lookup returns CDR1 SEHNR and CDR2 FQNEAQ (reference sequence). The CDR3 DNA is TGTGCCAGCATCCCAAGGGGGCACCCCTCCTACAATGAGCAGTTCTTC. This encodes CASIPRGHPSYNEQFF.

This clone was recorded only once. The V call is TRBV5-8, the J call TRBJ2-1; 11 bases align to TRBD2. The CDR3 is made up of 13 amino acids. After removal of 6 bases from V and 10 bases from J, the junction contained 6 bases not matched to a gene. CDR1 is SGHTS and CDR2 is YDEGEE in the germline V gene. This CDR3 is CASNRLAGYEQFF. Here the CDR3 DNA reads TGTGCCAGCAATAGACTAGCGGGGTACGAGCAGTTCTTC.

The CDR3 DNA sequence: TGTGCCAGCAGCGTAGGAGCATATGAGCAGTTCTTC. Protein product: CASSVGAYEQFF. V and J are TRBV9 and TRBJ2-1; no firm D call. The CDR3 extends over 12 amino acids. Trimming took 0 bases from V and 8 from J, leaving 6 bases between them. CDR1 is SGDLS, CDR2 YYNGEE, per germline.

In its sample, this clone was seen once. V usage is TRBV18 and J usage is TRBJ2-3; 12 positions match TRBD2. Losses at the gene ends were 3 bases for V and 3 bases for J; bases not matched to a gene: 4. Looked up from germline, CDR1 is KGHSH and CDR2 is LQKENI. The CDR3 is 16 residues long. Here the CDR3 reads CASSPRLAGVTDTQYF. DNA of the CDR3: TGTGCCAGCTCACCCCGACTAGCGGGAGTGACAGATACGCAGTATTTT.

The CDR3 sequence is CASSPDIEGYNEQFF. CDR3 nucleotides: TGTGCCAGCAGTCCGGACATCGAGGGGTACAATGAGCAGTTCTTC. The chain has TRBV6-2 or TRBV6-3 and TRBJ2-1; either TRBD1 or TRBD2 may fit D (5 bases each). Germline loops: CDR1 MNHEY, CDR2 SVGEGT. This CDR3 spans 15 amino acids. Trimming took 5 bases from V and 4 from J, leaving 15 bases between them.

This chain links TRBV2 with TRBJ2-2, with 8 nucleotides matching TRBD1. The junction had 4 bases not matched to a gene; V was cut back by 6 bases and J by 1 base. Germline V gives CDR1 SNHLY, CDR2 FYNNEI. The CDR3 covers 15 residues. The CDR3: CASRPQGGNTGELFF. The DNA for the CDR3 is TGTGCCAGCAGGCCACAGGGGGGGAACACCGGGGAGCTGTTTTTT.

V and J are TRBV27 and TRBJ2-1; D tentatively reads TRBD1 or TRBD2 (6 bases each). Trimming pared 6 bases from V and 13 bases from J, leaving 25 bases between. This CDR3 region has 15 residues. CDR1 MNHEY and CDR2 SMNVEV come from the germline V gene (reference sequence). The CDR3 loop reads CASRGGHPGSKFQFF. CDR3 nucleotides: TGTGCCAGCAGGGGGGGCCATCCAGGGTCAAAGTTTCAGTTCTTC.

V is TRBV24-1 and J is TRBJ2-5; D possibly corresponds to TRBD2 (6 bases). This CDR3 has 15 amino acids. Germline V CDR1 and CDR2: KGHDR, SFDVKD. Trimming cost V 0 bases and J 4 bases, with 11 bases left between them. For the CDR3, the DNA is TGTGCCACCAGTGATTTGCACGGGGGTAGAGAGACCCAGTACTTC. This sequence encodes CATSDLHGGRETQYF.

The chain recombines TRBV10-3 with TRBJ1-2; D not certain. V was shortened by 10 bases and J by 4 bases, with 16 bases between the two germline ends. Looked up from germline, CDR1 is ENHRY and CDR2 is SYGVKD. The CDR3 has 13 amino acids. CDR3 protein: CATLDKPIYGYTF. CDR3 DNA sequence: TGTGCCACCCTAGACAAGCCTATCTATGGCTACACCTTC.

Here the CDR3 DNA reads TGTGCCAGCAGTGCGACAGGGAACTCACCCCTCCACTTT. Its translation: CASSATGNSPLHF. The chain couples TRBV25-1 to TRBJ1-6; 7 bases match TRBD1. Germline-derived CDR1 and CDR2 are MGHDK and SYGVNS. The CDR3 covers 13 residues. V shed 4 bases, J shed 10 bases, and the junction held 4 bases outside the gene matches.

The rearrangement uses TRBV28 and TRBJ2-7; the D is unclear. Germline V CDR1 and CDR2: MDHEN, SYDVKM. V was shortened by 4 bases and J by 0 bases, with 7 bases between the two germline ends. The CDR3 covers 13 residues. The CDR3 DNA is TGTGCCAGCAGTTCCTCAGGCTCCTACGAGCAGTACGTC. Protein sequence: CASSSSGSYEQYV.

The genes are TRBV7-3 and TRBJ2-1; D is perhaps TRBD1 or TRBD2 (6 bases each). CDR3 length: 13 residues. The V end lost 5 bases, the J end lost 6 bases, and 11 bases lay between the germline ends. In germline, CDR1 is SGHTA, CDR2 FQGTGA. The CDR3 DNA is TGTGCCAGCAGCCGTGGAGGGGGCAATGAGCAGTTCTTC. Translation gives CASSRGGGNEQFF.

The V and J genes are TRBV4-3 and TRBJ2-2, with 8 bases lining up with TRBD2. J gave up 4 bases and V 3 bases, and 7 bases lay outside the gene matches. This CDR3 region has 16 residues. Per germline, CDR1 LGHNA and CDR2 YSLEER. As DNA, the CDR3 is TGCGCCAGCAGCCATTCCGGGACTAGTTTCACCGGGGAGCTGTTTTTT. Translating gives CASSHSGTSFTGELFF.

As concerns this clone: A read error may be the cause here, since a much bigger clone is one base away. V usage is TRBV24-1 and J usage is TRBJ1-6, with D possibly being TRBD1 (5 bases). V gave up 4 bases and J gave up 5 bases, with 5 bases separating them. This CDR3 region has 13 residues. Germline assignment: CDR1 KGHDR and CDR2 SFDVKD. The CDR3 bases are TGTGCCACCAGTGAGGGGGATAATTCACCCCTCCACTTT. Translated: CATSEGDNSPLHF.

The chain recombines TRBV4-1 with TRBJ2-2, with TRBD2 identical over 9 bases. Germline values: CDR1 MGHRA, CDR2 YSYEKL. Germline trimming cut 1 base from V and 0 bases from J; bases unmatched to any gene: 6. This CDR3 is built from 18 residues. The CDR3 loop is CASSQGPSGITNTGELFF. The CDR3, as DNA: TGCGCCAGCAGCCAAGGGCCTAGCGGGATAACGAACACCGGGGAGCTGTTTTTT.

The V call is TRBV7-9, the J call TRBJ2-2; D gene ambiguous. Trimming cost V 8 bases and J 3 bases, with 7 bases left between them. In germline, CDR1 is SEHNR, CDR2 FQNEAQ (reference sequence). CDR3 length equals 12 residues. This CDR3 reads CASVMDTGELFF. The CDR3 DNA sequence: TGTGCCAGCGTTATGGACACCGGGGAGCTGTTTTTT. The complete variable domain, with remaining parts taken from reference TRBV7-9 and TRBJ2-2, reads DTGVSQNPRHKITKRGQNVTFRCDPISEHNRLYWYRQTLGQGPEFLTYFQNEAQLEKSRLLSDRFSAERPKGSFSTLEIQRTEQGDSAMYLCASVMDTGELFFGEGSRLTVL.

The rearrangement links TRBV7-9 to TRBJ2-7, with D unclear. Germline V gives CDR1 SEHNR, CDR2 FQNEAQ (reference sequence). Deletions cut 2 bases from V and 3 bases from J, with 2 bases between. This CDR3 contains 11 residues. In DNA form, the CDR3 reads TGTGCCAGCAGCTTAATCTACGAGCAGTACGTC. This encodes CASSLIYEQYV.

This chain joins TRBV9 and TRBJ1-4, with D unresolved. Looked up from germline, CDR1 is SGDLS and CDR2 is YYNGEE. This CDR3 has 14 amino acids. V lost 0 bases and J 6 bases, leaving 9 bases between the germline ends. The CDR3 DNA reads as TGTGCCAGCAGCGTAGGGGGAGTCGATGAAAAACTGTTTTTT. Translated, it gives CASSVGGVDEKLFF.

V usage is TRBV2 and J usage is TRBJ2-7; 12 bases match TRBD2. After removal of 4 bases from V and 5 bases from J, the junction contained 15 bases not matched to a gene. Germline V gene lookup returns CDR1 SNHLY and CDR2 FYNNEI. This CDR3 contains 18 residues. The CDR3 sequence is CASSVAPLLAGGTHEQYV. CDR3 nucleotide sequence: TGTGCCAGCAGTGTCGCCCCCCTACTAGCGGGAGGAACCCACGAGCAGTACGTC.

The V and J genes are TRBV5-1 and TRBJ1-4; 8 nucleotides line up with TRBD1. Trimming at V came to 5 bases and at J to 8 bases, leaving 29 bases not matched to a gene. The CDR3 contains 21 residues. Germline loops: CDR1 SGHRS, CDR2 YFSETQ. CDR3 sequence (DNA): TGCGCCAGCAGACAAACGGCGAGGGACGGACAGGGTCGCAGGGAAGGGGAAAAACTGTTTTTT. Translation: CASRQTARDGQGRREGEKLFF.

The chain employs TRBV6-5 and TRBJ2-5; D perhaps matches TRBD1 (5 bases). The V end was cut by 3 bases, the J end by 2 bases, with 7 bases between. The germline V gene has CDR1 MNHEY and CDR2 SVGAGI. The CDR3 sequence is 13 residues long. CDR3 loop: CASSYNRQETQYF. The CDR3 bases are TGTGCCAGCAGTTATAACAGGCAAGAGACCCAGTACTTC.

The gene calls are TRBV11-2 and TRBJ1-2, with D maybe TRBD1 (6 bases). Trimming cost V 5 bases and J 8 bases, with 24 bases left between them. CDR1 and CDR2 from the germline V gene are SGHAT and FQNNGV. The CDR3 contains 16 residues. The CDR3 DNA reads as TGTGCCAGCAGCCCCATTACCGGGGGCGGGATGAGGGGCTACACCTTC. This gives the protein CASSPITGGGMRGYTF.

The chain uses TRBV3-1 (or the pseudogene TRBV3-2) and TRBJ1-4; D is ambiguous. The length of the CDR3 is 14 residues. Germline V gives CDR1 LGHDT, CDR2 YNNKEL (reference sequence). The ends were cut back, 7 bases at V and 4 bases at J, with 13 bases in the middle. This CDR3 is CASTSRRNNEKLFF. The CDR3 DNA sequence: TGTGCCAGCACCTCGAGGAGGAATAATGAAAAACTGTTTTTT.

This chain links TRBV24-1 with TRBJ2-3; D perhaps matches TRBD1 (6 bases). Germline V gene sequence: CDR1 KGHDR, CDR2 SFDVKD. Trimming left V 10 bases short and J 4 bases short, with 14 bases between. The CDR3 has 13 amino acids. CDR3 sequence: CATQQGWADTQYF. Written as DNA, the CDR3 is TGTGCCACACAACAGGGCTGGGCAGATACGCAGTATTTT.